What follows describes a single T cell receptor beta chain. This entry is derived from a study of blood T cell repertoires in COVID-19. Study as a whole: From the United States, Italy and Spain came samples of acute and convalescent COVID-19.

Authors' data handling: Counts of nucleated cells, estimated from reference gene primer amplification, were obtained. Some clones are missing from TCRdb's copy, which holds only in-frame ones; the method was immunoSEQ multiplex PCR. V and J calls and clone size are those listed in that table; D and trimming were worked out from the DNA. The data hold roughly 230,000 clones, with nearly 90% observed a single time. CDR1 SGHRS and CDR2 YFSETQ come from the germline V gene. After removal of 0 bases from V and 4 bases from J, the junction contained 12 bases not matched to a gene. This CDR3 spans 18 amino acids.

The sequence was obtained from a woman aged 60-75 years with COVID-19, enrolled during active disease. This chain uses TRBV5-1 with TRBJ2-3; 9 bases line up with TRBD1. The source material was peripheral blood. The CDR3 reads CASSLEFRLGQGADTQYF. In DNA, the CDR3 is TGCGCCAGCAGCTTGGAATTTAGACTGGGACAGGGAGCAGATACGCAGTATTTT.